The entry below describes one T cell receptor beta chain. This record belongs to a study of blood T cell repertoires in COVID-19. Study details: The United States, Italy and Spain provided the acute and convalescent COVID-19 samples. The analysed material was cDNA or gDNA that came from T cells, B-cell-depleted T cells, or PBMCs.

The CDR3 consists of 16 residues. The germline gives CDR1 MGHDK, CDR2 SYGVNS. Germline trimming cut 6 bases from V and 0 bases from J; bases unmatched to any gene: 7. In the source study's methods: For nucleated cells, counts were estimated from reference gene primer amplification. Assay used: immunoSEQ multiplex PCR; TCRdb lists only in-frame clones, some missing. That table supplies the V and J calls and clone size; D and trimming were determined from the DNA. The table has about 220,000 clones, more than 70% seen once; the top ten hold 3.5% to 4%. This clonotype originated in a woman aged 80 or older with acute or convalescent COVID-19. The V gene is TRBV25-1, the J gene TRBJ2-1; TRBD1 matches 8 bases. The specimen was peripheral blood. The CDR3, as DNA: TGTGCCAGCAGCTTTTACAGGGGGAACTCCTACAATGAGCAGTTCTTC. Residues: CASSFYRGNSYNEQFF.